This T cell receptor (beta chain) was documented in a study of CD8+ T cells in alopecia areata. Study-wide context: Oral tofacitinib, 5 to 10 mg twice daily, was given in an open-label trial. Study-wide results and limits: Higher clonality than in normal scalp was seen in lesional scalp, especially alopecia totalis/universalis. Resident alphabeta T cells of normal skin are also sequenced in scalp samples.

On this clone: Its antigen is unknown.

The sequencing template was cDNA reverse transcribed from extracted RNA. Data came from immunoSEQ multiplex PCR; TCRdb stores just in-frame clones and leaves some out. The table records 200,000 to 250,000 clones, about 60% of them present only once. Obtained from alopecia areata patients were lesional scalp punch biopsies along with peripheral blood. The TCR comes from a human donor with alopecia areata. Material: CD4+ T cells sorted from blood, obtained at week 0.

The DNA of the CDR3 is TGCGCCAGCAGCCAAGAATTGGGTAATACGCAGTATTTT. Translation gives CASSQELGNTQYF. The rearrangement links TRBV4-1 to TRBJ2-3; D is unclear. V lost 0 bases and J 7 bases, leaving 8 bases between the germline ends. In germline, CDR1 is MGHRA, CDR2 YSYEKL. CDR3 length: 13 residues.